This T cell receptor beta chain was recovered during a study of blood T cell repertoires in COVID-19. Trimming at V came to 2 bases and at J to 6 bases, leaving 6 bases not matched to a gene. Germline V gives CDR1 MNHEY, CDR2 SVGEGT. The CDR3 extends over 14 amino acids. In the original processing: Amplification of reference gene primers provided the estimated nucleated cell counts. The data were produced by immunoSEQ multiplex PCR, yet TCRdb's version contains in-frame clones alone and is incomplete. From that table come the V and J calls and clone size; the DNA was used to work out D and trimming. The sample carries 100,000 to 150,000 clones, approximately 83% recorded once.

The genes are TRBV6-2 or TRBV6-3 and TRBJ1-2; the match to TRBD1 covers 7 bases. Sequencing was performed on peripheral blood. This receptor was identified in a woman aged 80 or over with acute or convalescent COVID-19. The CDR3 loop reads CASSYRQTGNGYTF. DNA for the CDR3: TGTGCCAGCAGTTACCGTCAGACAGGGAATGGCTACACCTTC.